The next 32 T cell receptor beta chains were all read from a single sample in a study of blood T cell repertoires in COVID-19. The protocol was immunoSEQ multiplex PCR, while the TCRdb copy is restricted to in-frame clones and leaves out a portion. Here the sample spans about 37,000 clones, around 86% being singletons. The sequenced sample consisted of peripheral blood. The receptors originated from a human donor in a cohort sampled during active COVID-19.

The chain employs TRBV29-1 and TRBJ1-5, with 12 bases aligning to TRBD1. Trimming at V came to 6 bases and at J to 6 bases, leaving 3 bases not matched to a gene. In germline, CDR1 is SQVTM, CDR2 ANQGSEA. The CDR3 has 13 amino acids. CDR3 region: CSVGQGAGQPQHF. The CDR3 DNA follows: TGCAGCGTGGGACAGGGGGCAGGTCAGCCCCAGCATTTT.

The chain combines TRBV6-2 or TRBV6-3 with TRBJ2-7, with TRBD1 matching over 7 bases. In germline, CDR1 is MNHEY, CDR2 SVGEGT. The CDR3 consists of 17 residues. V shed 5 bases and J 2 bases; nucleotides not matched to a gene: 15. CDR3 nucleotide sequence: TGTGCCAGCAGTCTCATTACCCCCGGGACAGTAACCTACGAGCAGTACTTC. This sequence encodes CASSLITPGTVTYEQYF.

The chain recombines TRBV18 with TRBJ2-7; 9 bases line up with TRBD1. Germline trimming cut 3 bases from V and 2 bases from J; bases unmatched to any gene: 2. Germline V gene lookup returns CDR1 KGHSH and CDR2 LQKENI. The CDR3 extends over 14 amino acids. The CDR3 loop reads CASSPGTGTYEQYF. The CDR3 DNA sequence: TGTGCCAGCTCACCCGGGACAGGGACCTACGAGCAGTACTTC.

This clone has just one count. The CDR3 loop reads CATGQGGDEQYF. In DNA form, the CDR3 reads TGTGCCACCGGACAGGGTGGCGACGAGCAGTACTTC. The V call is TRBV19, the J call TRBJ2-7; 8 nucleotides match TRBD1. This CDR3 comprises 12 residues. V shed 10 bases, J shed 5 bases, and the junction held 7 bases outside the gene matches. From germline, CDR1 is LNHDA and CDR2 SQIVND (reference sequence).

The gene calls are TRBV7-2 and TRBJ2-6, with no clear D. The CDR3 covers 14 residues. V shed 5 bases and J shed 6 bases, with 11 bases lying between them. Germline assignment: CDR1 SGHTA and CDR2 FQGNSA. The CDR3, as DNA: TGTGCCAGCAGCCCCCCCCTATCGGCCAACGTCCTGACTTTC. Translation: CASSPPLSANVLTF.

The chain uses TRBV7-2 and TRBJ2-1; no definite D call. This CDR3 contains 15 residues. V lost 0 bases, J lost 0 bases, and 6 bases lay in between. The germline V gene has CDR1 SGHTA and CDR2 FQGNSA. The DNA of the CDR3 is TGTGCCAGCAGCTTAGCCGAGGACTCCTACAATGAGCAGTTCTTC. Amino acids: CASSLAEDSYNEQFF.

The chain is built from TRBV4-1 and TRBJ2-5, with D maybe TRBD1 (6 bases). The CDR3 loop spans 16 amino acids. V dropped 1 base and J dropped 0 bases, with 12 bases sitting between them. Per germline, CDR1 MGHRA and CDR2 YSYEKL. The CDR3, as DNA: TGCGCCAGCAGCCAAGGTGCTACAGGGTACCAAGAGACCCAGTACTTC. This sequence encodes CASSQGATGYQETQYF.

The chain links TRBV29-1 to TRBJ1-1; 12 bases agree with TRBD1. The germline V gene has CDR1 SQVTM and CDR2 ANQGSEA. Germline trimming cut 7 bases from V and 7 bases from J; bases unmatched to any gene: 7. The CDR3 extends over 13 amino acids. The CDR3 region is CSAPGQGASEAFF. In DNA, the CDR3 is TGCAGCGCCCCGGGACAGGGGGCGAGTGAAGCTTTCTTT.

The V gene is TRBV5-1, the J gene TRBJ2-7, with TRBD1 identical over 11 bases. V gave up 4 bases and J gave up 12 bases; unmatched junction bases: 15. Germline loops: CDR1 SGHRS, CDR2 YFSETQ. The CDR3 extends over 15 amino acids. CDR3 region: CASSPEGTGGVLAYF. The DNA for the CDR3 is TGCGCCAGCAGCCCTGAAGGGACAGGGGGAGTTCTTGCGTACTTC.

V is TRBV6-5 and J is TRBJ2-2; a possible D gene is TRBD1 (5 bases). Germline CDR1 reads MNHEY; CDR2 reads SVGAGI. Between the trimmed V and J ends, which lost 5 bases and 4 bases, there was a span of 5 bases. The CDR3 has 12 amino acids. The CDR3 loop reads CASSQGTGELFF. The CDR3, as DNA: TGTGCCAGCAGTCAGGGCACCGGGGAGCTGTTTTTT.

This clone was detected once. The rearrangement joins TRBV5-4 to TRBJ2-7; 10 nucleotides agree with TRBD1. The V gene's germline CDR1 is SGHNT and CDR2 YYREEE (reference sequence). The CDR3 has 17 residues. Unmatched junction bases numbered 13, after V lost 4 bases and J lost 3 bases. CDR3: CASSPYKTGGDFYEQYF. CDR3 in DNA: TGTGCCAGCAGCCCGTATAAGACAGGGGGCGACTTCTACGAGCAGTACTTC.

In DNA form, the CDR3 reads TGCGCCAGCAGTGTTTCAGGACAAGCTTGGGAGACCCAGTACTTC. Protein sequence: CASSVSGQAWETQYF. The chain combines TRBV10-2 with TRBJ2-5; possibly TRBD1 for D (5 bases). Germline V gene lookup returns CDR1 WSHSY and CDR2 SAAADI. Trimming cost V 4 bases and J 5 bases, with 17 bases left between them. The CDR3 totals 15 residues.

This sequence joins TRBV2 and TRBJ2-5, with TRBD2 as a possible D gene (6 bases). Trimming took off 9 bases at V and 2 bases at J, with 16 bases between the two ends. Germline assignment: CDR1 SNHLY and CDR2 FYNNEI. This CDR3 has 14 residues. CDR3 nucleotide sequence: TGTGCCAGTAAAAAGGAGGGGCGGCAAGAGACCCAGTACTTC. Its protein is CASKKEGRQETQYF.

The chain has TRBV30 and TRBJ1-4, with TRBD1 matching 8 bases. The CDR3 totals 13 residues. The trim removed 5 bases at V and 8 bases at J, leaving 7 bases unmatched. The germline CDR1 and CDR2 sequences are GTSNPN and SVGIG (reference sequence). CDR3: CAWETGVSEKLFF. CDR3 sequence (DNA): TGTGCCTGGGAGACAGGGGTATCGGAAAAACTGTTTTTT.

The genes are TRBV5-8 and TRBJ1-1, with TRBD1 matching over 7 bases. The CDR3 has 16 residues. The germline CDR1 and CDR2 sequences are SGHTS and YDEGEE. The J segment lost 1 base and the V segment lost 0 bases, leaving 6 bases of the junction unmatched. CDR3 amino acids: CASSLATRTGNTEAFF. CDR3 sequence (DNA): TGTGCCAGCAGCTTGGCCACCCGGACAGGGAACACTGAAGCTTTCTTT.

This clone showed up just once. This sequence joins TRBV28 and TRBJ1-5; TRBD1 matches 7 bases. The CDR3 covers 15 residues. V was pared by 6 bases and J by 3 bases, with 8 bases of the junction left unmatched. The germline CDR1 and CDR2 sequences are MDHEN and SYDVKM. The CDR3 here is CASRYSTGNNQPQHF. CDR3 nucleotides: TGTGCCAGCAGGTACTCGACAGGGAACAATCAGCCCCAGCATTTT.

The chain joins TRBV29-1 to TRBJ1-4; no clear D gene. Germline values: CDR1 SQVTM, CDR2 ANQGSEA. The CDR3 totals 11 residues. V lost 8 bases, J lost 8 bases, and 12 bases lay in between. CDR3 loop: CSSGEKEKLFF. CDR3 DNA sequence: TGCAGCTCTGGGGAGAAGGAAAAACTGTTTTTT.

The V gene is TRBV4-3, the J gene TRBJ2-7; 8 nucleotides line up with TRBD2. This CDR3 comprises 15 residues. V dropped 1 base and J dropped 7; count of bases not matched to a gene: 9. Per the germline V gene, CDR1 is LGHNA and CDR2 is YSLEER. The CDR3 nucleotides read TGCGCCAGCAGCCAAGGCACCGGGGGGGCGCGGGAGCAGTACTTC. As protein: CASSQGTGGAREQYF.

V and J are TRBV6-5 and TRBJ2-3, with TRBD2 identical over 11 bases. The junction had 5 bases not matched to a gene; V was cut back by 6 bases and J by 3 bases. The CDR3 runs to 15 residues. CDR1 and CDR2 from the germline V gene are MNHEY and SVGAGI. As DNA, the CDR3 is TGTGCCAGCAGACCTACTAGCGGGAGAACAGATACGCAGTATTTT. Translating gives CASRPTSGRTDTQYF.

CDR3 region: CASSPGGGETQYF. In DNA, the CDR3 is TGCGCCAGCAGCCCCGGGGGGGGAGAGACCCAGTACTTC. The chain joins TRBV5-1 to TRBJ2-5; TRBD2 matches at 8 bases. V was clipped by 4 bases and J by 4 bases; unmatched bases: 3. There are 13 residues in the CDR3. CDR1 is SGHRS and CDR2 is YFSETQ in the germline V gene.

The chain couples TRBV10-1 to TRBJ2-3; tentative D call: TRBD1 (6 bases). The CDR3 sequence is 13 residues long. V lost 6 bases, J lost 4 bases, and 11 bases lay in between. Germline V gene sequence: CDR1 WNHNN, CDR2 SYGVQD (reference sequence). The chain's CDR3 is CASSRGLADTQYF. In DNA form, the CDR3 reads TGCGCCAGCAGCAGGGGTCTGGCAGATACGCAGTATTTT.

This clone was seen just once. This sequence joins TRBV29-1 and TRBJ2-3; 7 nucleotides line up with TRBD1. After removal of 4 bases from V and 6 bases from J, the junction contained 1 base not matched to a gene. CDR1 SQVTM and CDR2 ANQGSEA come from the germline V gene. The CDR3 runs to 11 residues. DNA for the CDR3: TGCAGCGTTGCCAGGGGGGATACGCAGTATTTT. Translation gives CSVARGDTQYF.

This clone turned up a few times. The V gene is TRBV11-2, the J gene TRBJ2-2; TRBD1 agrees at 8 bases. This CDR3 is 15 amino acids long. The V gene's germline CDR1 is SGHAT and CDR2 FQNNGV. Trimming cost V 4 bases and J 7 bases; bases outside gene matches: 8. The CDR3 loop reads CASSSPDRAHGELFF. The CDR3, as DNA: TGTGCCAGCAGCTCTCCGGACAGGGCCCACGGGGAGCTGTTTTTT.

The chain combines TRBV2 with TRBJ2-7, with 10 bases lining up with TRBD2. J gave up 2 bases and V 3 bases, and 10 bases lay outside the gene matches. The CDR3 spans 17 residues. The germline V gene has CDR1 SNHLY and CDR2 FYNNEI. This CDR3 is CASSDRTSGLGAYEQYF. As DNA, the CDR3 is TGTGCCAGCAGTGATAGGACTAGCGGATTGGGGGCCTACGAGCAGTACTTC.

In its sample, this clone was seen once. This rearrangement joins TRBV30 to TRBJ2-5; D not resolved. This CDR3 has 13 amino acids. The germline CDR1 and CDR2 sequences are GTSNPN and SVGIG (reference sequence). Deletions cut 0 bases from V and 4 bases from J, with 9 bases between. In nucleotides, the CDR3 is TGTGCCTGGAGTGTACGGTCGGGAGAGACCCAGTACTTC. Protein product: CAWSVRSGETQYF.

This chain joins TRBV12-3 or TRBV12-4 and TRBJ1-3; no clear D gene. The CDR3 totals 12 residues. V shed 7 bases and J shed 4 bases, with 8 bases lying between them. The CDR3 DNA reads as TGTGCCAGCACCACTCCAGGAAACACCATATATTTT. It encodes CASTTPGNTIYF.

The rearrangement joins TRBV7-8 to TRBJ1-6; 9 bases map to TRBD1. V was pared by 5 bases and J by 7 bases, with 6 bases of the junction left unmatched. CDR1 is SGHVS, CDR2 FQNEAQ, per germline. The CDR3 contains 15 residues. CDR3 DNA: TGTGCCAGCAGCGCGGGACAGGGTTGGAATTCACCCCTCCACTTT. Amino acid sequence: CASSAGQGWNSPLHF.

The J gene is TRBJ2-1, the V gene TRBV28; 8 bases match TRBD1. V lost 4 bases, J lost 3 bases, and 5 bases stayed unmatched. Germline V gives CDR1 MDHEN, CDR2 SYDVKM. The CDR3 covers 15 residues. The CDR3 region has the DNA TGTGCCAGCAGTTCCGGACAGGGCAACTACAATGAGCAGTTCTTC. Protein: CASSSGQGNYNEQFF.

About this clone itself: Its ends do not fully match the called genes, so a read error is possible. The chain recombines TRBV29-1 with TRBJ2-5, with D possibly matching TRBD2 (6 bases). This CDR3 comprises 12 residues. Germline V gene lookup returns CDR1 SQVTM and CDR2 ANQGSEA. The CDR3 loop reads CSASSGQQTQYF. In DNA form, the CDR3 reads TGCAGCGCCAGTAGCGGCCAACAGACCCAGTACTTC. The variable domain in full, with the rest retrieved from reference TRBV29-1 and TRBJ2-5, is SAVISQKPSRDICQRGTSLTIQCQVDSQVTMMFWYRQQPGQSLTLIATANQGSEATYESGFVIDKFPISRPNLTFSTLTVSNMSPEDSSIYLCSASSGQQTQYFGPGTRLLVL.

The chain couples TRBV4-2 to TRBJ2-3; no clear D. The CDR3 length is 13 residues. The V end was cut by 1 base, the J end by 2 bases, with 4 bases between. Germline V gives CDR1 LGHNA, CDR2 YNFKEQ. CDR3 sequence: CASSQGLTDTQYF. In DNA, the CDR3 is TGTGCCAGCAGCCAAGGACTCACAGATACGCAGTATTTT.

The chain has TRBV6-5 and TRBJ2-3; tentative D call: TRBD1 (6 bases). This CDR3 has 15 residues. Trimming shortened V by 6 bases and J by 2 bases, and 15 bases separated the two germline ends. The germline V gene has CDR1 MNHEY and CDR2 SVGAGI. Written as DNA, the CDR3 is TGTGCCAGCAGGAATGGGGACATCGTCACAGATACGCAGTATTTT. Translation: CASRNGDIVTDTQYF.

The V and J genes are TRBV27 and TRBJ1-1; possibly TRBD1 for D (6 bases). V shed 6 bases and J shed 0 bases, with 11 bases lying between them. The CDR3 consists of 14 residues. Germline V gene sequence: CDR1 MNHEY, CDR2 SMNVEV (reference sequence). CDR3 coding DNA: TGTGCCAGCAGGGAAGACAGGATGAACACTGAAGCTTTCTTT. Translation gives CASREDRMNTEAFF.